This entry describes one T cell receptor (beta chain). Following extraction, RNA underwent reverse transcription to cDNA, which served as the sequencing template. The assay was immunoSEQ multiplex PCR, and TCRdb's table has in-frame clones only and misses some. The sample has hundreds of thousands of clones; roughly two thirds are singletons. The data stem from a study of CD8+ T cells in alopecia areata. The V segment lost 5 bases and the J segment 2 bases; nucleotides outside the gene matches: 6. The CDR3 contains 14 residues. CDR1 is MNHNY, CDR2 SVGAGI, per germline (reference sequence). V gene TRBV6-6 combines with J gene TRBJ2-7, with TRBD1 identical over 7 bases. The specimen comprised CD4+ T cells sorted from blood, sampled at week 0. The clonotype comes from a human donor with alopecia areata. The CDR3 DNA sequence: TGTGCCAGCAGTACCTCCGACAGGGCCTACGAGCAGTACTTC. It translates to CASSTSDRAYEQYF.